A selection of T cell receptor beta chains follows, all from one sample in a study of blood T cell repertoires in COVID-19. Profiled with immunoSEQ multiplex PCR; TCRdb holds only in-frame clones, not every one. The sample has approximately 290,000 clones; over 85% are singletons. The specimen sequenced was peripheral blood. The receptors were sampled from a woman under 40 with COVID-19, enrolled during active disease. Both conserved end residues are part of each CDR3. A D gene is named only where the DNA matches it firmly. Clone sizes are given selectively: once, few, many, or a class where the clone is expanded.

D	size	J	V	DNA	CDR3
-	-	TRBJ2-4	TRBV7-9	TGTGCCAGCAGCTTAGCGGGGGCAGCCAAAAACATTCAGTACTTC	CASSLAGAAKNIQYF
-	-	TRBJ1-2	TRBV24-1	TGTGCCACCAGTGATTTGCGAGTCGGGGGGGGTAGCTATGGCTACACCTTC	CATSDLRVGGGSYGYTF
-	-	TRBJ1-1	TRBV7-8	TGTGCCAGCAGCTTATCCCAAGGGGTGACTGAAGCTTTCTTT	CASSLSQGVTEAFF
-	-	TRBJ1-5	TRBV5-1	TGCGCCAGCAGCTTGGCCCTAGGTGATCAGCCCCAGCATTTT	CASSLALGDQPQHF
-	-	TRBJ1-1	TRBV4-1	TGCGCCAGCAGCCAATCGGGGATGAACACTGAAGCTTTCTTT	CASSQSGMNTEAFF
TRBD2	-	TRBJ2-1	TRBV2	TGTGCCAGCAGTAGGACTTCTGGGGGGGGTTATGAGCAGTTCTTC	CASSRTSGGGYEQFF
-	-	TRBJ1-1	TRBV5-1	TGCGCCAGCAGCTTGCAAGGAGGGACTGAAGCTTTCTTT	CASSLQGGTEAFF
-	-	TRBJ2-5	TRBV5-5	TGTGCCAGCAGCTTGGGGCAGGGCGGACGAGAGACCCAGTACTTC	CASSLGQGGRETQYF
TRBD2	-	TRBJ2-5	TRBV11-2	TGTGCCAGCGGGACTAGCGGGGAAGAGACCCAGTACTTC	CASGTSGEETQYF
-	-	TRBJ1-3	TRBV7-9	TGTGCCAGCAGCCCGCTTGACAGTAGAAACACCATATATTTT	CASSPLDSRNTIYF
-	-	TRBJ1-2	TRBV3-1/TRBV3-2	TGTGCCAGCAGCCACGGGTATGGCTACACCTTC	CASSHGYGYTF
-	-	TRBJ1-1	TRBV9	TGTGCCAGCAGCTACACAAACACTGAAGCTTTCTTT	CASSYTNTEAFF
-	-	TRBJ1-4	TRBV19	TGTGCCAGTAGTACTACCCAGGGTACAATTGCAACTAATGAAAAACTGTTTTTT	CASSTTQGTIATNEKLFF
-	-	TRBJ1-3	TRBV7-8	TGTGCCAGCAGCAGCGACAGTTACTCTGGAAACACCATATATTTT	CASSSDSYSGNTIYF
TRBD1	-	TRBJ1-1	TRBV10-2	TGCGCCAGCAGCGGGACAGACACTGAAGCTTTCTTT	CASSGTDTEAFF
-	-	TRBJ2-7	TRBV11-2	TGTGCCAGCAGCCAAAAGCGGTTTAGCTCACCCTACGAGCAGTACTTC	CASSQKRFSSPYEQYF
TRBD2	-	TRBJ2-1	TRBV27	TGTGCCAGCATACCACGCATCGGGACTAGCGGGGGATCCTACAATGAGCAGTTCTTC	CASIPRIGTSGGSYNEQFF
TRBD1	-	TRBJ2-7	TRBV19	TGTGCCAGTAGCCCGGGACAGGGAGGCTACGAGCAGTACTTC	CASSPGQGGYEQYF
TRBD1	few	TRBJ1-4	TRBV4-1	TGCGCCAGCAGCCAGGACAGGTTGGGTGAAAAACTGTTTTTT	CASSQDRLGEKLFF
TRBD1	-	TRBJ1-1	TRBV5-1	TGCGCCAGCCACGACAGGGGTTATACTGAAGCTTTCTTT	CASHDRGYTEAFF
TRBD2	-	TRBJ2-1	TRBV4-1	TGCGCCAGCAGCCAAGTCTTCCGGGGGGGCGGCAATGAGCAGTTCTTC	CASSQVFRGGGNEQFF
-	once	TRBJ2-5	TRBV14	TGTGCCAGCAGCCTGAGCGAGGTCTATCGGGAGACCCAGTACTTC	CASSLSEVYRETQYF
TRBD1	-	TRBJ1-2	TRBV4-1	TGCGCCAGCAGCCAAAACTCCGGGACAGGGTCGGCCGGCTACACCTTC	CASSQNSGTGSAGYTF